The rows below give T cell receptor beta chains drawn from one sample of a study of a mutant IDH1 vaccine in newly diagnosed glioma. Clones were read by immunoSEQ multiplex PCR, and TCRdb kept only the in-frame ones, dropping some. Of tens of thousands of clones listed, about four fifths were seen once; the top ten hold around 4.5%. Their specific antigens are unknown. The input for sequencing was PBMCs, taken from a glioma patient whose treatment included an IDH1 peptide vaccine. These receptors came from a woman aged 35 to 49 with glioma. Some clones in this sample may be carry-over from other donors' samples. CDR3s include the opening cysteine and the closing phenylalanine or tryptophan. D genes are given only for firm matches. The size entry is marked missing in some rows and otherwise reads once, few, many or a size class.

V: TRBV6-4; D: TRBD1; size: once; J: TRBJ1-1; DNA: TGTGCCAGCAGTGACTGGACAGGGACTGAAGCTTTCTTT; CDR3: CASSDWTGTEAFF
V: TRBV4-2; D: TRBD1; size: few; J: TRBJ2-3; DNA: TGTGCCAGCAGCCAAGAACAGGGGGCCCTTGGCACAGATACGCAGTATTTT; CDR3: CASSQEQGALGTDTQYF
V: TRBV7-9; D: .; size: .; J: TRBJ1-1; DNA: TGTGCCAGCAGCTACATAGGACCCCTGGGAACTGAAGCTTTCTTT; CDR3: CASSYIGPLGTEAFF
V: TRBV15; D: .; size: .; J: TRBJ1-3; DNA: TGTGCCACCAAACTCGACGACAGAGGAGGAAACACCATATATTTT; CDR3: CATKLDDRGGNTIYF
V: TRBV28; D: .; size: few; J: TRBJ1-2; DNA: TGTGCCAGCAGTCACGGCTATGGCTACACCTTC; CDR3: CASSHGYGYTF
V: TRBV6-5; D: TRBD2; size: .; J: TRBJ2-2; DNA: TGTGCCAGCAGTTACCCACTAGCGGGCGGCGGGGAGCTGTTTTTT; CDR3: CASSYPLAGGGELFF
V: TRBV5-4; D: .; size: few; J: TRBJ1-1; DNA: TGTGCCAGCAGCCCCGGGTCGCGCACTGAAGCTTTCTTT; CDR3: CASSPGSRTEAFF
V: TRBV10-3; D: .; size: .; J: TRBJ1-5; DNA: TGTGCCATCAGTGAAGGGGATCAGCCCCAGCATTTT; CDR3: CAISEGDQPQHF
V: TRBV14; D: TRBD2; size: .; J: TRBJ2-5; DNA: TGTGCCAGCAGCTACAGGGGACTAGCGGGAGTTGAGACCCAGTACTTC; CDR3: CASSYRGLAGVETQYF
V: TRBV29-1; D: .; size: few; J: TRBJ1-3; DNA: TGCAGCCCGCACCAGGGGTTTGGAAACACCATATATTTT; CDR3: CSPHQGFGNTIYF
V: TRBV6-1; D: TRBD2; size: .; J: TRBJ2-1; DNA: TGTGCCAGCAGTGAAGCCATGGGACTAGGCTTCGATGAGCAGTTCTTC; CDR3: CASSEAMGLGFDEQFF
V: TRBV29-1; D: .; size: .; J: TRBJ2-1; DNA: TGCAGCGCTGCATTGGGGCAGAATGAGCAGTTCTTC; CDR3: CSAALGQNEQFF
V: TRBV2; D: .; size: .; J: TRBJ1-5; DNA: TGTGCCAGCAGGCAGTTTAATCAGCCCCAGCATTTT; CDR3: CASRQFNQPQHF
V: TRBV2; D: TRBD1; size: .; J: TRBJ1-1; DNA: TGTGCCAGCAGTGGACAGGGGCGTGATGAAGCTTTCTTT; CDR3: CASSGQGRDEAFF
V: TRBV19; D: .; size: .; J: TRBJ1-5; DNA: TGTGCCAGTAGTATGCAACGGGAATGGAATCAGCCCCAGCATTTT; CDR3: CASSMQREWNQPQHF
V: TRBV19; D: .; size: .; J: TRBJ2-7; DNA: TGTGCCAGTACCCCCAGAGGCTCCTACGAGCAGTACTTC; CDR3: CASTPRGSYEQYF